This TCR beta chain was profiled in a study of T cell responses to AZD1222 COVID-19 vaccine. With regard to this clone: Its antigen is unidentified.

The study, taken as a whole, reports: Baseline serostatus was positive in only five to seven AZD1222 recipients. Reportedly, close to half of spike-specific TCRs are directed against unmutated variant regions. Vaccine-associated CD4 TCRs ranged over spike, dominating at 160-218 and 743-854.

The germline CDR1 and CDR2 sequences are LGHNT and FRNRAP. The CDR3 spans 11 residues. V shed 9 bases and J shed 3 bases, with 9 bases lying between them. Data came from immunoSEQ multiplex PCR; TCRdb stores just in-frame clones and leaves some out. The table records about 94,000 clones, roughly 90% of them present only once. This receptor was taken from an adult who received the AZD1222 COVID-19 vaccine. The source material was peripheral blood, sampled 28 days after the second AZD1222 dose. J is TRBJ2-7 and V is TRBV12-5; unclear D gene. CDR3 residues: CASAKIYEQYF. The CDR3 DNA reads TGTGCTAGCGCCAAGATCTACGAGCAGTACTTC.